The 25 T cell receptor beta chains below come from one sample, sequenced in a study of a mutant IDH1 vaccine in newly diagnosed glioma. As to time point: week 47, end of study. Each vaccine dose was 300 ug of mutant IDH1 20-mer peptide, with topical imiquimod. Their recognized antigens are unknown. Profiled with immunoSEQ multiplex PCR; TCRdb holds only in-frame clones, not every one. The table lists approximately 52,000 clones, less than 85% of them singletons, with less than 5.5% in the top ten. The source material was PBMCs, sampled from a glioma patient whose treatment included an IDH1 peptide vaccine. These receptors originate from a woman aged 40 to 55 with glioma. Some clones in this sample may be carry-over from other donors' samples.

This clone was seen just once. The chain's CDR3 is CASSSQAQGEAFF. DNA for the CDR3: TGCGCCAGCAGCTCACAAGCACAGGGGGAAGCTTTCTTT. This chain uses TRBV5-1 with TRBJ1-1; TRBD1 agrees at 7 bases. V shed 3 bases and J 8 bases; nucleotides not matched to a gene: 7. The CDR3 loop spans 13 amino acids. Germline lookup yields CDR1 SGHRS and CDR2 YFSETQ.

This sequence joins TRBV19 and TRBJ1-5; D ambiguous. Germline V gene sequence: CDR1 LNHDA, CDR2 SQIVND (reference sequence). V gave up 1 base and J gave up 0 bases, with 7 bases separating them. This CDR3 comprises 15 residues. The CDR3 region is CASSIAHGSNQPQHF. The CDR3 DNA sequence: TGTGCCAGTAGTATAGCTCACGGTAGCAATCAGCCCCAGCATTTT. Based on the CDR3 plus reference TRBV19 and TRBJ1-5, the full variable domain is DGGITQSPKYLFRKEGQNVTLSCEQNLNHDAMYWYRQDPGQGLRLIYYSQIVNDFQKGDIAEGYSVSREKKESFPLTVTSAQKNPTAFYLCASSIAHGSNQPQHFGDGTRLSIL.

The chain employs TRBV4-3 and TRBJ2-7; D is perhaps TRBD1 (6 bases). The CDR3 length is 15 residues. The germline V gene encodes CDR1 LGHNA and CDR2 YSLEER. V dropped 1 base and J dropped 2 bases, with 12 bases sitting between them. CDR3 DNA sequence: TGCGCCAGCAGCCAAGTCCGAGGGGGTCCCTACGAGCAGTACTTC. It specifies CASSQVRGGPYEQYF.

The chain links TRBV5-4 to TRBJ2-2, with TRBD2 matching 8 bases. Germline V gene data show CDR1 as SGHNT and CDR2 as YYREEE (reference sequence). Losses at the gene ends were 4 bases for V and 0 bases for J; bases not matched to a gene: 5. This CDR3 has 16 amino acids. The CDR3 loop is CASSPGRGANTGELFF. The CDR3 DNA follows: TGTGCCAGCAGCCCCGGGAGGGGGGCGAACACCGGGGAGCTGTTTTTT. The full variable domain, with the rest looked up from reference TRBV5-4 and TRBJ2-2, is ETGVTQSPTHLIKTRGQQVTLRCSSQSGHNTVSWYQQALGQGPQFIFQYYREEENGRGNFPPRFSGLQFPNYSSELNVNALELDDSALYLCASSPGRGANTGELFFGEGSRLTVL.

The chain joins TRBV15 to TRBJ2-7; D perhaps matches TRBD1 (7 bases). The V end was cut by 8 bases, the J end by 2 bases, with 13 bases between. Germline CDR1 is LNHNV and CDR2 is YYDKDF (reference sequence). The CDR3 is 13 amino acids. CDR3 nucleotide sequence: TGTGCCACCCAGGGGGGCCCGGCCTACGAGCAGTACTTC. Its translation is CATQGGPAYEQYF. The whole variable domain, filled in from reference TRBV15 and TRBJ2-7, reads DAMVIQNPRYQVTQFGKPVTLSCSQTLNHNVMYWYQQKSSQAPKLLFHYYDKDFNNEADTPDNFQSRRPNTSFCFLDIRSPGLGDTAMYLCATQGGPAYEQYFGPGTRLTVT.

This chain links TRBV6-5 with TRBJ1-1, with D possibly TRBD1 on 5 matching bases. Germline values: CDR1 MNHEY, CDR2 SVGAGI. CDR3 size: 14 residues. V lost 2 bases, J lost 5 bases, and 12 bases lay in between. The CDR3 sequence is CASSYMDSGTEAFF. In nucleotides, the CDR3 is TGTGCCAGCAGTTACATGGACTCAGGGACTGAAGCTTTCTTT.

The chain employs TRBV19 and TRBJ2-4; 10 bases match TRBD1. Losses at the gene ends were 6 bases for V and 3 bases for J; bases not matched to a gene: 14. This CDR3 is 18 amino acids long. Germline CDR1 and CDR2: LNHDA and SQIVND (reference sequence). CDR3 residues: CASSPNRDRGLFKNIQYF. The CDR3, as DNA: TGTGCCAGTAGCCCAAACCGGGACAGGGGCCTTTTCAAAAACATTCAGTACTTC.

The V call is TRBV30, the J call TRBJ1-3; D is unresolved. CDR3 length equals 15 residues. CDR1 is GTSNPN and CDR2 is SVGIG in the germline V gene (reference sequence). V dropped 0 bases and J dropped 0 bases, with 9 bases sitting between them. CDR3 nucleotides: TGTGCCTGGAGTGTAACGTCGAACTCTGGAAACACCATATATTTT. It codes for CAWSVTSNSGNTIYF.

The chain has TRBV30 and TRBJ2-1; D is uncertain. This CDR3 has 13 amino acids. The V gene lost 2 bases and the J gene lost 5 bases, with 10 bases spanning the gap. From germline, CDR1 is GTSNPN and CDR2 SVGIG (reference sequence). This CDR3 is CAWSYRIDNEQFF. In DNA form, the CDR3 reads TGTGCCTGGAGTTACAGAATAGACAATGAGCAGTTCTTC.

The rearrangement joins TRBV6-4 to TRBJ1-6; D is unclear. V was cut by 6 bases and J by 5 bases, with 8 bases left in between. Germline V gene sequence: CDR1 MRHNA, CDR2 SNTAGT. The CDR3 consists of 13 residues. CDR3 in DNA: TGTGCCAGCAGGGTCGGGGATAATTCACCCCTCCACTTT. Its translation: CASRVGDNSPLHF.

J is TRBJ1-2 and V is TRBV6-5, with 7 bases aligning to TRBD1. This CDR3 is built from 15 residues. Germline V lookup: CDR1 MNHEY, CDR2 SVGAGI. J gave up 3 bases and V 7 bases, and 11 bases lay outside the gene matches. The CDR3 here is CASTHQGGDYYGYTF. For the CDR3, the DNA is TGTGCCAGCACCCATCAGGGGGGGGATTACTATGGCTACACCTTC.

This rearrangement joins TRBV19 to TRBJ1-5, with D possibly matching TRBD1 (5 bases). In germline, CDR1 is LNHDA, CDR2 SQIVND (reference sequence). This CDR3 region has 11 residues. V lost 5 bases to trimming and J lost 14 bases, with 13 bases between them. The CDR3 coding sequence is TGTGCCAGTAGTCTCCGGGACGATAAGCATTTT. This gives the protein CASSLRDDKHF.

The chain joins TRBV9 to TRBJ1-1, with D maybe TRBD1 (6 bases). The CDR3 covers 12 residues. Germline assignment: CDR1 SGDLS and CDR2 YYNGEE. V lost 4 bases and J lost 8, with 12 bases in between. The CDR3 nucleotides read TGTGCCAGCAGCTCCTACAGGGAAGAAGCTTTCTTT. This codes for CASSSYREEAFF.

With regard to this clone: The junction and the germline gene differ at one end; a read error may be behind it. V gene TRBV7-7 combines with J gene TRBJ2-5, with 13 bases fitting TRBD2. The CDR3 is 18 residues long. The germline CDR1 and CDR2 sequences are SSHAT and FNYEAQ (reference sequence). Written as DNA, the CDR3 is TGTGCTAGCAGCTTCTCCCGACTAGCGGGGGGCCTCCAAGAGACCCAGTACTTC. Protein product: CASSFSRLAGGLQETQYF.

The chain carries TRBV27 and TRBJ1-4; D uncertain. The CDR3 consists of 13 residues. The ends were cut back, 3 bases at V and 8 bases at J, with 10 bases in the middle. Germline assignment: CDR1 MNHEY and CDR2 SMNVEV (reference sequence). This CDR3 is CASSLGGREKLFF. The DNA of the CDR3 is TGTGCCAGCAGTTTGGGAGGGCGGGAAAAACTGTTTTTT.

This rearrangement joins TRBV7-2 to TRBJ1-3; no clear D gene. This CDR3 is 14 amino acids long. From germline, CDR1 is SGHTA and CDR2 FQGNSA. Trimming took off 0 bases at V and 1 base at J, with 4 bases between the two ends. The DNA of the CDR3 is TGTGCCAGCAGCTTAGCGCAATCTGGAAACACCATATATTTT. Translation: CASSLAQSGNTIYF. The full variable domain, in which reference TRBV7-2 and TRBJ1-3 provide the parts outside the CDR3, is GAGVSQSPSNKVTEKGKDVELRCDPISGHTALYWYRQSLGQGLEFLIYFQGNSAPDKSGLPSDRFSAERTGGSVSTLTIQRTQQEDSAVYLCASSLAQSGNTIYFGEGSWLTVV.

By share of the sample, this clone is large. This chain uses TRBV30 with TRBJ1-1; D might be TRBD1 (5 bases). The CDR3 is 13 amino acids. Germline V gives CDR1 GTSNPN, CDR2 SVGIG (reference sequence). V lost 4 bases, J lost 6 bases, and 15 bases lay in between. The CDR3 sequence: CAWTVGARAEAFF. The CDR3 DNA reads TGTGCCTGGACTGTAGGGGCCCGCGCTGAAGCTTTCTTT.

V and J are TRBV5-1 and TRBJ1-2, with TRBD1 matching over 8 bases. The J segment lost 6 bases and the V segment lost 3 bases, leaving 7 bases of the junction unmatched. CDR1 and CDR2 from the germline V gene are SGHRS and YFSETQ. The CDR3 contains 14 residues. CDR3 nucleotide sequence: TGCGCCAGCAGCTGGATGGGACAGGATGATGGCTACACCTTC. Its protein product is CASSWMGQDDGYTF.

This chain links TRBV5-4 with TRBJ2-5; a weak D match, TRBD1 (6 bases). Germline V gene data show CDR1 as SGHNT and CDR2 as YYREEE (reference sequence). V dropped 2 bases and J dropped 2 bases, with 13 bases sitting between them. The length of the CDR3 is 15 residues. The CDR3 DNA reads as TGTGCCAGCAGCTTCAAATTTCAGGGGCAAGAGACCCAGTACTTC. It specifies CASSFKFQGQETQYF. The entire variable domain, with the rest obtained from reference TRBV5-4 and TRBJ2-5, is as follows: ETGVTQSPTHLIKTRGQQVTLRCSSQSGHNTVSWYQQALGQGPQFIFQYYREEENGRGNFPPRFSGLQFPNYSSELNVNALELDDSALYLCASSFKFQGQETQYFGPGTRLLVL.

The count of this clone is one. The chain links TRBV11-2 to TRBJ2-7; the D gene is possibly TRBD2 (5 bases). The CDR3 is 15 residues long. V dropped 2 bases and J dropped 5 bases, with 16 bases sitting between them. Germline-derived CDR1 and CDR2 are SGHAT and FQNNGV. The CDR3 sequence is CASSLMVGAANEQYF. The CDR3, as DNA: TGTGCCAGCAGCTTAATGGTGGGAGCGGCGAACGAGCAGTACTTC.

CDR3 sequence (DNA): TGTGCCAGATCGGGACAGCAAGAGACCCAGTACTTC. The encoded protein is CARSGQQETQYF. The chain is built from TRBV21-1 and TRBJ2-5; TRBD1 reflects the table's D call only, with no check against the DNA. TRBV21-1 is reported as a pseudogene. CDR3 size: 12 residues.

This CDR3 reads CASSDSYEQYF. CDR3 coding DNA: TGTGCCAGCAGCGACTCCTACGAGCAGTACTTC. V and J are TRBV7-2 and TRBJ2-5; no clear D gene. Judging by the DNA end, TRBJ2-7 fits better; the J call may be wrong. Germline CDR1 reads SGHTA; CDR2 reads FQGNSA. CDR3 length: 11 amino acids.

The rearrangement joins TRBV7-2 to TRBJ2-5; D assignment may be TRBD1 or TRBD2 (6 bases each). This CDR3 spans 15 amino acids. V lost 3 bases and J 5 bases, leaving 16 bases between the germline ends. Germline V lookup: CDR1 SGHTA, CDR2 FQGNSA. The CDR3 DNA is TGTGCCAGCAGCTTCCTTAGGGGGGTGGATGAGACCCAGTACTTC. It yields the protein CASSFLRGVDETQYF.

A single count supports this clone. This chain links TRBV4-1 with TRBJ2-5, with D possibly TRBD1 on 6 matching bases. The germline V gene encodes CDR1 MGHRA and CDR2 YSYEKL. The CDR3 spans 15 residues. V lost 2 bases and J 4 bases, leaving 14 bases between the germline ends. The chain's CDR3 is CASSQIQGYRETQYF. The CDR3 DNA follows: TGCGCCAGCAGCCAAATACAGGGTTACCGAGAGACCCAGTACTTC.

The table lists this clone with a few counts. The rearrangement joins TRBV10-3 to TRBJ1-2; D is possibly TRBD1 (5 bases). CDR1 is ENHRY, CDR2 SYGVKD, per germline. The CDR3 runs 14 residues. The V gene lost 1 base and the J gene lost 3 bases, with 9 bases spanning the gap. CDR3 nucleotide sequence: TGTGCCATCAGTGAGTATCAGGGCTACTATGGCTACACCTTC. Protein sequence: CAISEYQGYYGYTF.